The 29 T cell receptor beta chains below were found in one sample sequenced in a study of response to subunit inactivated influenza vaccine. TCRdb re-called the RT-PCR reads with MiXCR, one entry per CDR3 protein. The data hold some 550,000 distinct CDR3 sequences, with around 21% observed a single time. These data are also associated with another study on T cells expressing NK-cell markers. That paper states: 5'RACE template switching built TCR beta cDNA with unique molecular identifiers.

Material: CD4+ T cells sorted from PBMCs, obtained about 13 days after vaccination. The receptors were gathered from a man aged 50-60 years who received an inactivated influenza vaccine.

This chain connects TRBV3-1 to TRBJ2-7; 9 bases are shared with TRBD2. Unmatched junction bases numbered 14, after V lost 7 bases and J lost 1 base. The CDR3 runs to 17 residues. CDR1 is LGHDT, CDR2 YNNKEL, per germline (reference sequence). CDR3 sequence: CASKGASGVKGSYEQYF. The CDR3 nucleotides are TGTGCCAGCAAGGGGGCTAGCGGGGTTAAGGGATCCTACGAGCAGTACTTC.

The CDR3 nucleotides are TGTGCCAGCAGACAACCGGGACAGGGCTACAATGAGCAGTTCTTC. Translation: CASRQPGQGYNEQFF. The chain couples TRBV7-2 to TRBJ2-1; TRBD1 matches 9 bases. The CDR3 contains 15 residues. The V gene's germline CDR1 is SGHTA and CDR2 FQGNSA. The trim removed 6 bases at V and 3 bases at J, leaving 6 bases unmatched.

This clonotype was seen repeatedly, ten times or more. The rearrangement joins TRBV25-1 to TRBJ2-3, with D maybe TRBD1 (6 bases). The V gene lost 5 bases and the J gene lost 6 bases, with 9 bases spanning the gap. Germline V gives CDR1 MGHDK, CDR2 SYGVNS. The CDR3 is 12 amino acids. The CDR3 spells CASSWGQDTQYF. CDR3 nucleotides: TGTGCCAGCAGTTGGGGGCAGGATACGCAGTATTTT.

This clonotype has a handful of counts. The chain has TRBV7-9 and TRBJ2-5; the D gene is possibly TRBD1 (6 bases). V shed 5 bases and J shed 2 bases, with 15 bases lying between them. The CDR3 has 15 residues. Germline V gene lookup returns CDR1 SEHNR and CDR2 FQNEAQ (reference sequence). CDR3 protein: CASSPIGQNQETQYF. CDR3 nucleotides: TGTGCCAGCAGCCCCATCGGACAGAATCAAGAGACCCAGTACTTC.

The sample holds a few counts of this clonotype. The V call is TRBV5-6, the J call TRBJ1-1; a weak D match, TRBD1 (6 bases). Between the trimmed V and J ends, which lost 3 bases and 8 bases, there was a span of 17 bases. Germline V lookup: CDR1 SGHDT, CDR2 YYEEEE. CDR3 length: 14 amino acids. CDR3 DNA: TGTGCCAGCAGCTATAATCACGGGGGGGGCGAAGCTTTCTTT. Its translation: CASSYNHGGGEAFF.

This chain connects TRBV11-2 to TRBJ1-2; weak D call: TRBD1 (5 bases). Germline V CDR1 and CDR2: SGHAT, FQNNGV. This CDR3 contains 19 residues. V dropped 5 bases and J dropped 0 bases, with 25 bases sitting between them. The CDR3 is CASSARRGEKLKANYGYTF. DNA of the CDR3: TGTGCCAGCAGCGCCCGGCGGGGGGAGAAGCTTAAAGCTAACTATGGCTACACCTTC.

This clonotype was seen only a few times. The V call is TRBV28, the J call TRBJ2-5; D tentatively reads TRBD1 or TRBD2 (5 bases each). This CDR3 region has 14 residues. CDR1 is MDHEN, CDR2 SYDVKM, per germline. Trimming stripped 1 base from V and 1 base from J, with 7 bases between. This CDR3 is CASSLSGRQETQYF. The CDR3 DNA reads TGTGCCAGCAGTTTATCGGGACGCCAAGAGACCCAGTACTTC.

This clonotype was detected a few times. The rearrangement joins TRBV9 to TRBJ2-4; D might be TRBD1 or TRBD2, each matching 5 bases. CDR3 length: 14 amino acids. Germline CDR1 reads SGDLS; CDR2 reads YYNGEE. V lost 0 bases, J lost 8 bases, and 12 bases lay in between. The CDR3 region has the DNA TGTGCCAGCAGCGTAGACGGGGCTGGGGACATTCAGTACTTC. Protein: CASSVDGAGDIQYF.

This clonotype was seen a handful of times. The J gene is TRBJ2-2, the V gene TRBV4-3, with 9 nucleotides matching TRBD1. The germline V gene encodes CDR1 LGHNA and CDR2 YSLEER. The CDR3 extends over 16 amino acids. J gave up 6 bases and V 0 bases, and 5 bases lay outside the gene matches. CDR3 sequence (DNA): TGCGCCAGCAGCCAAGAACAGACAGGGGGGTCCGGGGAGCTGTTTTTT. Translating gives CASSQEQTGGSGELFF.

The rearrangement uses TRBV4-2 and TRBJ2-7; 10 positions match TRBD2. Germline V gene sequence: CDR1 LGHNA, CDR2 YNFKEQ. The V segment lost 0 bases and the J segment 2 bases; nucleotides outside the gene matches: 7. This CDR3 spans 17 amino acids. The CDR3 loop is CASSQEGSSGGAYEQYF. CDR3 DNA: TGTGCCAGCAGCCAAGAGGGGTCTAGCGGGGGCGCCTACGAGCAGTACTTC.

This chain links TRBV27 with TRBJ2-2, with D uncertain. The length of the CDR3 is 16 residues. Trimming stripped 5 bases from V and 0 bases from J, with 13 bases between. Looked up from germline, CDR1 is MNHEY and CDR2 is SMNVEV (reference sequence). The CDR3 DNA is TGTGCCAGCAGTGTCGTTCTCACATCGAACACCGGGGAGCTGTTTTTT. It encodes CASSVVLTSNTGELFF.

J is TRBJ2-1 and V is TRBV11-1, with 12 bases lining up with TRBD2. V shed 1 base and J 0 bases; nucleotides not matched to a gene: 10. Per germline, CDR1 SGHAT and CDR2 FQDESV (reference sequence). The CDR3 is made up of 20 amino acids. The CDR3 nucleotides read TGTGCCAGCAGCTTAGGACTAGCGGGAGTATGGACGGGCTCCTACAATGAGCAGTTCTTC. This translates into CASSLGLAGVWTGSYNEQFF.

This clonotype was seen more than once but under ten times. The V call is TRBV4-1, the J call TRBJ1-3, with D maybe TRBD1 (6 bases). The germline V and J ends were trimmed by 0 bases and 2 bases, with 11 bases remaining between them. The CDR3 is made up of 16 amino acids. Per the germline V gene, CDR1 is MGHRA and CDR2 is YSYEKL. CDR3 in DNA: TGCGCCAGCAGCCAAGACCCAGGGGTGCCTGGAAACACCATATATTTT. Amino acids: CASSQDPGVPGNTIYF.

Only a few counts were recorded for this clonotype. This chain uses TRBV29-1 with TRBJ2-5, with a tentative D call TRBD2 (6 bases). This CDR3 contains 14 residues. Germline CDR1 is SQVTM and CDR2 is ANQGSEA. The V gene lost 5 bases and the J gene lost 5 bases, with 18 bases spanning the gap. The CDR3: CSVLDGRGVETQYF. In DNA, the CDR3 is TGCAGCGTTCTGGATGGTCGCGGGGTTGAGACCCAGTACTTC.

This clonotype was found a few times. This chain connects TRBV10-3 to TRBJ2-3; 10 nucleotides align to TRBD1. Germline V lookup: CDR1 ENHRY, CDR2 SYGVKD. CDR3 length equals 15 residues. Trimming at V came to 6 bases and at J to 3 bases, leaving 6 bases not matched to a gene. The CDR3 DNA reads TGTGCCATCAGCTCGACAGGGGGCAGGACAGATACGCAGTATTTT. Translated: CAISSTGGRTDTQYF.

The CDR3 bases are TGTGCCAGCAGCCCAAGCAGGGACTACTACAATGAGCAGTTCTTC. Encoded protein: CASSPSRDYYNEQFF. J is TRBJ2-1 and V is TRBV11-3; 7 nucleotides align to TRBD2. Trimming at V came to 5 bases and at J to 3 bases, leaving 7 bases not matched to a gene. Germline V gene sequence: CDR1 SGHNT, CDR2 YENEEA. CDR3 length equals 15 residues.

This clonotype came up a few times. The V gene is TRBV18, the J gene TRBJ2-1, with TRBD1 as a possible D gene (5 bases). V was clipped by 1 base and J by 0 bases, with 10 bases between them. Looked up from germline, CDR1 is KGHSH and CDR2 is LQKENI. The CDR3 is 16 residues long. The CDR3 region is CASSPQQDGSYNEQFF. For the CDR3, the DNA is TGTGCCAGCTCACCACAACAGGACGGCTCCTACAATGAGCAGTTCTTC. Drawing the rest from reference TRBV18 and TRBJ2-1, the complete variable domain is NAGVMQNPRHLVRRRGQEARLRCSPMKGHSHVYWYRQLPEEGLKFMVYLQKENIIDESGMPKERFSAEFPKEGPSILRIQQVVRGDSAAYFCASSPQQDGSYNEQFFGPGTRLTVL.

The chain joins TRBV18 to TRBJ2-7; 7 bases fit TRBD2. This CDR3 contains 15 residues. Germline V gives CDR1 KGHSH, CDR2 LQKENI. Trimming took 1 base from V and 6 from J; bases not matched to a gene: 9. The CDR3 sequence is CASSPRQREGGEQYF. The CDR3 DNA is TGTGCCAGCTCACCACGGCAGAGGGAGGGTGGCGAGCAGTACTTC.

J is TRBJ2-1 and V is TRBV27, with 7 positions matching TRBD2. Germline values: CDR1 MNHEY, CDR2 SMNVEV (reference sequence). The CDR3 totals 19 residues. V was clipped by 0 bases and J by 3 bases; unmatched bases: 14. Here the CDR3 reads CASSLSSRPGLTFYNEQFF. The CDR3 DNA reads TGTGCCAGCAGTTTATCCTCACGGCCGGGACTAACCTTCTACAATGAGCAGTTCTTC.

This clonotype was counted between two and nine times. The rearrangement joins TRBV4-2 to TRBJ2-3, with D possibly being TRBD2 (6 bases). V was cut by 0 bases and J by 0 bases, with 10 bases left in between. This CDR3 comprises 16 residues. Germline-derived CDR1 and CDR2 are LGHNA and YNFKEQ. The CDR3, as DNA: TGTGCCAGCAGCCAAGATCGTACTAGCAGCACAGATACGCAGTATTTT. It yields the protein CASSQDRTSSTDTQYF.

This clonotype was seen a few times. The genes are TRBV12-3 or TRBV12-4 and TRBJ2-7; TRBD1 aligns across 7 bases. The CDR3 totals 12 residues. The V segment lost 9 bases and the J segment 3 bases; nucleotides outside the gene matches: 5. CDR3 DNA sequence: TGTGCCAGACAGGGGTTATACTACGAGCAGTACTTC. Its protein product is CARQGLYYEQYF.

This clonotype was found a few times. The V and J genes are TRBV27 and TRBJ2-5; 12 bases agree with TRBD1. CDR1 and CDR2 from the germline V gene are MNHEY and SMNVEV (reference sequence). The junction had 10 bases not matched to a gene; V was cut back by 8 bases and J by 3 bases. The CDR3 has 16 amino acids. CDR3: CASGGQGAFGKETQYF. The CDR3 DNA reads TGTGCCAGCGGGGGACAGGGGGCGTTTGGGAAAGAGACCCAGTACTTC.

There are a few counts of this clonotype. The CDR3 DNA follows: TGTGCCTGGTCTGCAAGTTACGAGCAGTACTTC. The encoded protein is CAWSASYEQYF. This rearrangement joins TRBV30 to TRBJ2-7; D not certain. The CDR3 spans 11 residues. CDR1 is GTSNPN, CDR2 SVGIG, per germline (reference sequence). The V and J ends lost 5 bases and 4 bases respectively, with 9 bases between them.

The chain recombines TRBV20-1 with TRBJ2-3; 9 positions match TRBD1. The CDR3 length is 14 residues. V shed 0 bases, J shed 14 bases, and the junction held 12 bases outside the gene matches. From germline, CDR1 is DFQATT and CDR2 SNEGSKA (reference sequence). CDR3 nucleotides: TGCAGTGCTAGAGATGGACAGGGGTTACTTGTTGTGTATTTT. Translating it yields CSARDGQGLLVVYF.

The chain has TRBV7-2 and TRBJ1-4, with no clear D. The germline CDR1 and CDR2 sequences are SGHTA and FQGNSA. The CDR3 spans 13 residues. V was cut by 0 bases and J by 13 bases, with 12 bases left in between. The CDR3 DNA reads TGTGCCAGCAGCTTAGCCGAAGCCGGGCCACTGTTTTTT. This translates into CASSLAEAGPLFF.

The chain is built from TRBV6-2 or TRBV6-3 and TRBJ2-7, with a weak D call TRBD1 (5 bases). Germline CDR1 and CDR2: MNHEY and SVGEGT. CDR3 size: 16 residues. V lost 0 bases, J lost 3 bases, and 15 bases lay in between. The DNA for the CDR3 is TGTGCCAGCAGTTACTCCCTAGGGAAGGACAACTACGAGCAGTACTTC. It yields the protein CASSYSLGKDNYEQYF.

This clonotype came up a few times. The chain joins TRBV5-5 to TRBJ1-6; D possibly corresponds to TRBD1 (5 bases). Per germline, CDR1 SGHKS and CDR2 YYEKEE (reference sequence). CDR3 length equals 17 residues. The V gene lost 3 bases and the J gene lost 0 bases, with 13 bases spanning the gap. CDR3 loop: CASSSGLLSSYNSPLHF. CDR3 sequence (DNA): TGTGCCAGCAGCTCGGGACTCCTGAGCTCCTATAATTCACCCCTCCACTTT.

J is TRBJ1-5 and V is TRBV6-2 or TRBV6-3; D ambiguous. Germline CDR1 and CDR2: MNHEY and SVGEGT. This CDR3 spans 16 amino acids. Trimming removed 2 bases from V and 0 bases from J, with 11 bases in between. The CDR3 nucleotides read TGTGCCAGCAGTTACCATGGGAGAGTTAGCAATCAGCCCCAGCATTTT. Residues: CASSYHGRVSNQPQHF.

This clonotype has a count of ten or more. V is TRBV5-1 and J is TRBJ2-3, with a tentative D call TRBD2 (6 bases). Trimming removed 0 bases at V and 0 bases at J, with 8 bases between. This CDR3 spans 15 amino acids. The V gene's germline CDR1 is SGHRS and CDR2 YFSETQ. The DNA of the CDR3 is TGCGCCAGCAGCTTGGGGGGGACTAGCACAGATACGCAGTATTTT. It encodes CASSLGGTSTDTQYF.